This TCR beta chain stems from a study of post-analysis software for immune sequencing data. Findings and caveats of the study: Comparison of patients with controls showed a handful of TRBV segments more frequent in patients, TRBV5-6, TRBV5-1 and TRBV20-1 among them.

Per germline, CDR1 SQVTM and CDR2 ANQGSEA. The junction had 4 bases not matched to a gene; V was cut back by 4 bases and J by 3 bases. This CDR3 spans 13 amino acids. This clonotype has a count of ten or more. Its antigen is unidentified. Researchers reported that TCR beta cDNA libraries carried unique molecular identifiers. In TCRdb, the PCR reads were re-called with MiXCR into one record per CDR3 protein. The sample consists of roughly 200,000 distinct CDR3 sequences, around 29% of them appearing once. The V and J genes are TRBV29-1 and TRBJ1-2; 8 positions match TRBD1. Source material: blood. This receptor was identified in a girl aged 2-17 years with multiple sclerosis. The CDR3 protein is CSVGDRGDYGYTF. CDR3 coding DNA: TGCAGCGTTGGCGACAGGGGTGACTATGGCTACACCTTC.